The source of this TCR beta chain is a study of Ad26.COV2.S vaccination and SARS-CoV-2 variants. Overall study results and limits: Placebo recipients trailed vaccine recipients in spike-specific TCR breadth. Vaccine and placebo recipients had similar non-spike TCR breadth. Considerable breadth of spike-specific CD8+ and CD4+ T cell responses has reportedly been documented following vaccination. Total T cell responses, in the TCR breadth and depth analyses, may have been underestimated.

Of note for this clone: What it binds is not known.

Profiled with immunoSEQ multiplex PCR; TCRdb holds only in-frame clones, not every one. Altogether approximately 340,000 clones are present, 92% being singletons, with the ten largest covering 3% to 4%. The receptor was isolated from a human donor who had recovered from COVID-19. The sequences come from peripheral blood, collected after recovery from COVID-19.

The CDR3 DNA is TGTGCCAGCAGCTTAGATGATAGGAGATCTGGGGCCAACGTCCTGACTTTC. Translated, it gives CASSLDDRRSGANVLTF. The chain is built from TRBV11-2 and TRBJ2-6; no clear D gene. The CDR3 contains 17 residues. The V gene's germline CDR1 is SGHAT and CDR2 FQNNGV. V was pared by 0 bases and J by 1 base, with 10 bases between.